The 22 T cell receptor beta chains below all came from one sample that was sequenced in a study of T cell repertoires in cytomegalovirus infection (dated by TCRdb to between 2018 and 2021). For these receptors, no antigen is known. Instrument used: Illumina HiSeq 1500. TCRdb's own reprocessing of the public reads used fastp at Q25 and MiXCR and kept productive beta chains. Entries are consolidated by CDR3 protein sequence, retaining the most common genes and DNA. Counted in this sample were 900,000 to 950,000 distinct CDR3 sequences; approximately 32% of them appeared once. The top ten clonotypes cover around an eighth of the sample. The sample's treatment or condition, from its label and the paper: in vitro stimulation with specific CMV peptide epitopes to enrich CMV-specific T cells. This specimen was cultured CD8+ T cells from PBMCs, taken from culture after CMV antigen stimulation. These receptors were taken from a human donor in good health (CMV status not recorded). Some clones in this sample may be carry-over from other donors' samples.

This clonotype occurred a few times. DNA of the CDR3: TGTGCCAGCAGTTTGTGGGACATTTCGGCCGGGGAGCTGTTTTTT. Its translation is CASSLWDISAGELFF. V is TRBV28 and J is TRBJ2-2, with TRBD1 as a possible D gene (6 bases). Germline V lookup: CDR1 MDHEN, CDR2 SYDVKM. The CDR3 totals 15 residues. Trimming pared 3 bases from V and 6 bases from J, leaving 14 bases between.

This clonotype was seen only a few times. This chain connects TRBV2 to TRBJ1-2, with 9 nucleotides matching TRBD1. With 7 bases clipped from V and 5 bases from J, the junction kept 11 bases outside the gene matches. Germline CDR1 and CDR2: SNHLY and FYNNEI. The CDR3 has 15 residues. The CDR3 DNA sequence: TGTGCCAGCATATCCGGGACAGGGAGGGATTATGGCTACACCTTC. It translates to CASISGTGRDYGYTF.

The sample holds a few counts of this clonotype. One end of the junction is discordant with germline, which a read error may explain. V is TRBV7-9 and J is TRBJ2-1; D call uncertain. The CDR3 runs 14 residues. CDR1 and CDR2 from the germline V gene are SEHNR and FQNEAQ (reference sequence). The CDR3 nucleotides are TGTGCCAGCAGATTAGAGACACCCTACAATGAGCAGTTCTTC. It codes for CASRLETPYNEQFF.

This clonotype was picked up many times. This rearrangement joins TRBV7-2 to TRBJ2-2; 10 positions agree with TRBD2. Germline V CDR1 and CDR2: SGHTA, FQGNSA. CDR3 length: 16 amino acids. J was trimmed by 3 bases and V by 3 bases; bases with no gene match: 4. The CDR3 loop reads CASSFSSGGYTGELFF. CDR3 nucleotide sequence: TGTGCCAGCAGCTTCTCTAGCGGGGGCTACACCGGGGAGCTGTTTTTT.

In nucleotides, the CDR3 is TGTGCCAGCAGCCCCGTCCAGGGACAAGAGACCCAGTACTTC. This gives the protein CASSPVQGQETQYF. This chain uses TRBV28 with TRBJ2-5, with D tentatively TRBD1 (5 bases). V shed 6 bases and J shed 2 bases, with 13 bases lying between them. Germline V gene lookup returns CDR1 MDHEN and CDR2 SYDVKM. This CDR3 has 14 amino acids.

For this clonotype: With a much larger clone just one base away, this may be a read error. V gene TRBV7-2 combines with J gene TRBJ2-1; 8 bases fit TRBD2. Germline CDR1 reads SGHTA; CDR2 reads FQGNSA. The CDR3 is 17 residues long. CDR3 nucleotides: TGTGTCAGCAGCTTGGAGGTAGCGGGGAGCTCCTACAATGAGCAGTTCTTC. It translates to CVSSLEVAGSSYNEQFF.

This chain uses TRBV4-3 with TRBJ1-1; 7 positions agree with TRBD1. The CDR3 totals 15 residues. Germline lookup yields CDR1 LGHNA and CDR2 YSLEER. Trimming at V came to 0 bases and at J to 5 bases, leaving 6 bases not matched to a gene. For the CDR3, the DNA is TGCGCCAGCAGCCAAGAGGCGGCAGGGGGTACTGAAGCTTTCTTT. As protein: CASSQEAAGGTEAFF.

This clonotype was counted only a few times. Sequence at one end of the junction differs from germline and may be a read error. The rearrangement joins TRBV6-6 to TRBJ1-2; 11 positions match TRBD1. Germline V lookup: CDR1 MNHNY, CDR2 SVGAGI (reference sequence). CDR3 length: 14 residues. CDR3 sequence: CASSGQGANYGYTF. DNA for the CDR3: TGTGCCAGCAGTGGACAGGGGGCTAACTATGGCTACACCTTT.

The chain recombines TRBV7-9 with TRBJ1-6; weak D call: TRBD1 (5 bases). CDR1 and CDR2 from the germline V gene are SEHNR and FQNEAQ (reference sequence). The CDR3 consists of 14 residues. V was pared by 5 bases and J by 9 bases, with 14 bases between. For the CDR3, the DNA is TGTGCCAGCAGCCAGCCCGGGACGGGTTCACCCCTCCACTTT. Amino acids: CASSQPGTGSPLHF.

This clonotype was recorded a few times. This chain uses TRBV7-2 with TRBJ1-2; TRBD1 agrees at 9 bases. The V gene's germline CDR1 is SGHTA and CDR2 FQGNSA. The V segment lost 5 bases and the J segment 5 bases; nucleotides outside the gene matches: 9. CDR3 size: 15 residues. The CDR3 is CASSPTGTGKYGYTF. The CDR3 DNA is TGTGCCAGCAGCCCGACCGGGACAGGGAAATATGGCTACACCTTC.

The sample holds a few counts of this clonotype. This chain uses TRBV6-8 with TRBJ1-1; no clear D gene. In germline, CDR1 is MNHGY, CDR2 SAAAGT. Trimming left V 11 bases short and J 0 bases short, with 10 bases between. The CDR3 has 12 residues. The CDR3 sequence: CAEGELNTEAFF. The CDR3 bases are TGTGCCGAAGGTGAGTTGAACACTGAAGCTTTCTTT.

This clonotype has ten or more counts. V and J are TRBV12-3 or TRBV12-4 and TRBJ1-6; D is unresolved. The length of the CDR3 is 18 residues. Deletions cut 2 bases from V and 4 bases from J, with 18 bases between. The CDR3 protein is CASSLYPAPALYNSPLHF. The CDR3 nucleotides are TGTGCCAGCAGTTTATATCCCGCTCCGGCCCTTTATAATTCACCCCTCCACTTT.

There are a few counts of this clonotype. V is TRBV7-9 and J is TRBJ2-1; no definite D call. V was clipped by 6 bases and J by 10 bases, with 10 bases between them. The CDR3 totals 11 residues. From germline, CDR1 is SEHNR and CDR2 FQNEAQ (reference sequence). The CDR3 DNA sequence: TGTGCCAGCAGTCAGATGGACGAGCAGTTCTTC. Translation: CASSQMDEQFF.

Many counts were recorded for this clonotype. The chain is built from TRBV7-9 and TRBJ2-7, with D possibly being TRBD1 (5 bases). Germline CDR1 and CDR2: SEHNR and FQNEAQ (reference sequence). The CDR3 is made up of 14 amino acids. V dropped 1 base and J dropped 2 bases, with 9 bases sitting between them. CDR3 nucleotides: TGTGCCAGCAGCTTAGGGGGCCTCCCCTACGAGCAGTACGTC. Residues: CASSLGGLPYEQYV.

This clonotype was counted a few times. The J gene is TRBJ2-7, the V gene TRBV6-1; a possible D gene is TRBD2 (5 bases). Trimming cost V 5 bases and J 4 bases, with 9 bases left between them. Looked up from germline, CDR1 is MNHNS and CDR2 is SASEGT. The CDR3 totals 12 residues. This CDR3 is CASSSSLYEQYV. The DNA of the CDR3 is TGTGCCAGCAGTTCTAGCCTGTACGAGCAGTACGTC.

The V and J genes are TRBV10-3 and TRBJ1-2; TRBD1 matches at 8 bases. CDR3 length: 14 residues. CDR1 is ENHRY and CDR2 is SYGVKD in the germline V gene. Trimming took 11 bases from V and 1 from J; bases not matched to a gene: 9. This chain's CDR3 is CACQRQGNNYGYTF. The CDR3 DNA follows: TGTGCCTGTCAGAGACAGGGGAATAACTATGGCTACACCTTC.

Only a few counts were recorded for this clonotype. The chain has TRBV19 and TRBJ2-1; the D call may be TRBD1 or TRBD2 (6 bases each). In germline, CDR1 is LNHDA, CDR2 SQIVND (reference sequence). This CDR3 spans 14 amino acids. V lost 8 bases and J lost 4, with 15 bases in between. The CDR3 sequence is CASWDTEGYNEQFF. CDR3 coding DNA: TGTGCCAGTTGGGACACGGAGGGTTACAATGAGCAGTTCTTC.

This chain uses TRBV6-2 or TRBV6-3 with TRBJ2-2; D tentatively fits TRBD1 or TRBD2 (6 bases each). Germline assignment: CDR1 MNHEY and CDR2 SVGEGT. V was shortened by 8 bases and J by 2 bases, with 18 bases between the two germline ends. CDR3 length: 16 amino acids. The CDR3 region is CASGIMGGLNTGELFF. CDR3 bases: TGTGCCAGCGGTATCATGGGGGGCCTAAACACCGGGGAGCTGTTTTTT.

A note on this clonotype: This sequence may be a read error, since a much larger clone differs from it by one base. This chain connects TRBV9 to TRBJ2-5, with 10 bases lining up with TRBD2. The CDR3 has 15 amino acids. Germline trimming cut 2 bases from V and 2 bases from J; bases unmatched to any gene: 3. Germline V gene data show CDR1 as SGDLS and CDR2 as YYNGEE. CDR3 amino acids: CASSVSGGQQETQYF. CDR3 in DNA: TGTGCCAGCAGCGTTAGCGGGGGGCAACAAGAGACCCAGTACTTC.

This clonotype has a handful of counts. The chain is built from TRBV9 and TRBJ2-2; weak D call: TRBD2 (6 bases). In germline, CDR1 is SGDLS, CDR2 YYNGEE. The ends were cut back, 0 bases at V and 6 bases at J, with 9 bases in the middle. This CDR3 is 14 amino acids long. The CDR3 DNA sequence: TGTGCCAGCAGCGTAGGGGGGGTTGCCGGGGAGCTGTTTTTT. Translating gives CASSVGGVAGELFF.

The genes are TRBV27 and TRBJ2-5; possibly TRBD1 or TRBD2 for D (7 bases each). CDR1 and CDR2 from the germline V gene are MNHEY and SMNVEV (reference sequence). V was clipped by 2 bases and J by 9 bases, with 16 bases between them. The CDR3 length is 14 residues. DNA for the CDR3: TGTGCCAGCAGTTTAGGAGCAGGGGGGGCGGCCCAGTACTTC. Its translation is CASSLGAGGAAQYF.

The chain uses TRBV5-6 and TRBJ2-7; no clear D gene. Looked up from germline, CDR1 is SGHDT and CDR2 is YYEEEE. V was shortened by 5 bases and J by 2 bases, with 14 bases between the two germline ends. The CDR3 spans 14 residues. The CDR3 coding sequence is TGTGCCAGCAGTTCCATCACCGGAACCTACGAGCAGTACTTC. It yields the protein CASSSITGTYEQYF.